Shown below are 2 T cell receptor beta chains from a single sample sequenced in a study of Graves' ophthalmopathy and Graves' hyperthyroidism. Amplifying from RNA transcripts, the study obtained TCR beta CDR3 regions. HTBI primers served in a first-round RT-PCR, which a second-round multiplex PCR followed. TCRdb re-called the multiplex PCR reads through MiXCR, storing one row per CDR3 protein. Among a few hundred thousand distinct CDR3 sequences listed, under 45% were seen once. The sample taken for sequencing was peripheral blood or thyroid tissue (not recorded which). These receptors were obtained from an adult man with Graves' hyperthyroidism.

This clonotype has only one observation. The genes are TRBV10-1 and TRBJ2-7; TRBD2 matches at 8 bases. V lost 2 bases, J lost 3 bases, and 6 bases stayed unmatched. CDR3 size: 15 residues. Germline V gene lookup returns CDR1 WNHNN and CDR2 SYGVQD (reference sequence). In DNA form, the CDR3 reads TGCGCCAGCAGTGAGGGCGGGACTAGTCGCTACGAGCAGTACTTC. It translates to CASSEGGTSRYEQYF.

This clonotype was counted ten times or more. The junction shows a germline mismatch at one end, possibly a read error. The genes are TRBV5-1 and TRBJ2-2; D possibly corresponds to TRBD1 (5 bases). This CDR3 has 14 residues. Germline V gene lookup returns CDR1 SGHRS and CDR2 YFSETQ. CDR3 in amino acids: CASSLTGYTGELFF. The CDR3 DNA is TGTGCCAGCAGCTTAACAGGATACACCGGGGAGCTGTTTTTT.